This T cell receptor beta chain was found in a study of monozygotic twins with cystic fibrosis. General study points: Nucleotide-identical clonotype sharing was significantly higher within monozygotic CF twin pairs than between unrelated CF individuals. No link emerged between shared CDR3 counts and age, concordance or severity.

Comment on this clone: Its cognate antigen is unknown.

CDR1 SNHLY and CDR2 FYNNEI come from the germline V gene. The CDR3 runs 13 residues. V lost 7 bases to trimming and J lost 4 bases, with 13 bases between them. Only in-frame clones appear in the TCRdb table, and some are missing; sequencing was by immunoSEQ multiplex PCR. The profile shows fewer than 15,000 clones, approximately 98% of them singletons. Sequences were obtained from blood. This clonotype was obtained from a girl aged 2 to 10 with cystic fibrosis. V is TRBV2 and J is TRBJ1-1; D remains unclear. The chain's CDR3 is CASIPEAFTEAFF. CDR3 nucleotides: TGTGCCAGCATCCCAGAAGCGTTCACTGAAGCTTTCTTT.